The 10 T cell receptor beta chains in this list originate from one sample, sequenced in a study of CD8+ T cells in alopecia areata. Following extraction, RNA underwent reverse transcription to cDNA, which served as the sequencing template. TCRdb's copy holds only in-frame clones and misses some; the assay was immunoSEQ multiplex PCR. The table records around 140,000 clones, about 59% of them present only once. Regarding treatment: oral pan-JAK inhibitor, 5-10 mg twice daily. Here the sequenced sample was CD8+ T cells sorted from blood, taken at week 4, from a patient treated with tofacitinib. All receptors derive from a human donor with alopecia areata.

The genes are TRBV11-2 and TRBJ2-2; no reliable D call. The CDR3 is 12 amino acids. Trimming removed 2 bases at V and 8 bases at J, with 6 bases between. Looked up from germline, CDR1 is SGHAT and CDR2 is FQNNGV. The CDR3 DNA sequence: TGTGCCAGCAGCTTAATAATTGGGGAGCTGTTTTTT. Amino acid sequence: CASSLIIGELFF.

The chain uses TRBV9 and TRBJ1-1, with TRBD1 as a possible D gene (5 bases). Germline CDR1 is SGDLS and CDR2 is YYNGEE. The CDR3 covers 13 residues. V dropped 6 bases and J dropped 4 bases, with 13 bases sitting between them. CDR3 nucleotide sequence: TGTGCCAGCACCCGCAGGGAGGGCACTGAAGCTTTCTTT. This encodes CASTRREGTEAFF.

This rearrangement joins TRBV7-9 to TRBJ2-1; D is unclear. Trimming removed 4 bases from V and 0 bases from J, with 10 bases in between. The CDR3 extends over 15 amino acids. CDR1 and CDR2 from the germline V gene are SEHNR and FQNEAQ (reference sequence). This CDR3 is CASSSPGSSYNEQFF. The CDR3 region has the DNA TGTGCCAGCAGCTCTCCGGGCAGCTCCTACAATGAGCAGTTCTTC.

The chain combines TRBV7-2 with TRBJ1-6, with a tentative D call TRBD1 (5 bases). V was trimmed by 5 bases and J by 8 bases, leaving 16 bases between them. CDR3 length: 15 residues. CDR1 and CDR2 from the germline V gene are SGHTA and FQGNSA. CDR3 amino acids: CASSPAGPGDSPLHF. DNA of the CDR3: TGTGCCAGCAGCCCCGCAGGGCCTGGGGATTCACCCCTCCACTTT. Complete variable domain (other parts from reference TRBV7-2 and TRBJ1-6): GAGVSQSPSNKVTEKGKDVELRCDPISGHTALYWYRQSLGQGLEFLIYFQGNSAPDKSGLPSDRFSAERTGGSVSTLTIQRTQQEDSAVYLCASSPAGPGDSPLHFGNGTRLTVT.

V and J are TRBV30 and TRBJ1-1; D may be TRBD1 (5 bases). V was clipped by 1 base and J by 3 bases, with 6 bases between them. The V gene's germline CDR1 is GTSNPN and CDR2 SVGIG (reference sequence). The CDR3 consists of 12 residues. CDR3 sequence reads: CAWSGGDTEAFF. DNA for the CDR3: TGTGCCTGGAGTGGAGGGGACACTGAAGCTTTCTTT.

This chain uses TRBV9 with TRBJ1-4; 9 bases line up with TRBD1. The CDR3 loop spans 17 amino acids. Germline loops: CDR1 SGDLS, CDR2 YYNGEE. The junction had 11 bases not matched to a gene; V was cut back by 3 bases and J by 5 bases. The CDR3 DNA follows: TGTGCCAGCAGCGAGCGTCTGGACAGGGGTCTCAATGAAAAACTGTTTTTT. Amino acid sequence: CASSERLDRGLNEKLFF.

The rearrangement joins TRBV29-1 to TRBJ2-7; D uncertain. The V gene's germline CDR1 is SQVTM and CDR2 ANQGSEA. There are 13 residues in the CDR3. Trimming took 5 bases from V and 3 from J, leaving 14 bases between them. CDR3 in DNA: TGCAGCGTTTTTATAGATGAAATCTACGAGCAGTACTTC. Translated: CSVFIDEIYEQYF.

This clone was seen just once. The chain has TRBV6-1 and TRBJ1-5; a weak D match, TRBD1 (5 bases). V lost 6 bases and J 0 bases, leaving 12 bases between the germline ends. Germline V gene data show CDR1 as MNHNS and CDR2 as SASEGT. CDR3 length equals 15 residues. CDR3 in DNA: TGTGCCAGCAGGGACACCCCATCTAGCAATCAGCCCCAGCATTTT. It specifies CASRDTPSSNQPQHF.

This chain joins TRBV28 and TRBJ2-2; D unclear. This CDR3 has 12 residues. The V gene's germline CDR1 is MDHEN and CDR2 SYDVKM. Trimming stripped 5 bases from V and 6 bases from J, with 7 bases between. The CDR3 nucleotides are TGTGCCAGCAGTACGCTGCCCGGGGAGCTGTTTTTT. Its translation is CASSTLPGELFF.

V and J are TRBV6-5 and TRBJ2-6; no clear D. The V end lost 5 bases, the J end lost 4 bases, and 9 bases lay between the germline ends. Germline V gives CDR1 MNHEY, CDR2 SVGAGI. The CDR3 has 14 residues. CDR3 in amino acids: CASSPTAGANVLTF. The CDR3 region has the DNA TGTGCCAGCAGTCCCACAGCCGGGGCCAACGTCCTGACTTTC.